This T cell receptor beta chain appears in the sequencing data of a study of T cell repertoires in cytomegalovirus infection. Study-wide context: Public TCR beta signatures were indicative of both CMV infection and a matching HLA type.

This clonotype has a count of ten or more. Its cognate antigen is unknown. Whole-study findings and limits: Dominating the ex vivo response were TCR beta clonotypes that were CMV-specific and HLA-C-restricted.

MiXCR was run by TCRdb on the reads, yielding one entry per CDR3 protein. The sample includes about 160,000 distinct CDR3 sequences, roughly 17% of them seen just once. The V and J ends lost 2 bases and 3 bases, in that order; junction bases with no gene match: 9. Germline V gene lookup returns CDR1 SGHTA and CDR2 FQGNSA. The CDR3 consists of 16 residues. The genes are TRBV7-2 and TRBJ1-1, with TRBD1 matching 7 bases. This clonotype was obtained from a human donor in good health (CMV status not recorded). Some clones in this sample may be carry-over from other donors' samples. What was sequenced was CD8+ T cells from PBMCs. CDR3 nucleotides: TGTGCCAGCAGCTTAAGGCAGGGGGGAAGAGACACTGAAGCTTTCTTT. Its protein is CASSLRQGGRDTEAFF.